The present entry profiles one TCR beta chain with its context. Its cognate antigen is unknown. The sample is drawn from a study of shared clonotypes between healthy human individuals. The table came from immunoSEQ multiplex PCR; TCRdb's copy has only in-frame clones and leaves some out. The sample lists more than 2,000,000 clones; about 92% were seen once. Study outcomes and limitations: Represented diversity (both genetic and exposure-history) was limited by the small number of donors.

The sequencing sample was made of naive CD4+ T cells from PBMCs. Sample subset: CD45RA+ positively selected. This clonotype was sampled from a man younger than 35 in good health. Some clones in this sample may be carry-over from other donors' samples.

The CDR3 bases are TGCGCCAGCAGCTTGATTCCGGGGACCAACACCGGGGAGCTGTTTTTT. Translating gives CASSLIPGTNTGELFF. This chain links TRBV5-1 with TRBJ2-2; perhaps D is TRBD1 or TRBD2 (5 bases each). From germline, CDR1 is SGHRS and CDR2 YFSETQ. The CDR3 is 16 residues long. Trimming removed 1 base at V and 2 bases at J, with 12 bases between.